This T cell receptor beta chain is from a study of blood T cells in healthy people across ages. In the case of this clonotype: The target antigen is unknown.

The amount of total RNA extracted per sample was at least 6 micrograms. The ends lost 4 bases at V and 6 bases at J; junction bases unmatched: 3. The germline CDR1 and CDR2 sequences are SQVTM and ANQGSEA. This CDR3 contains 12 residues. Study findings and constraints: With age, beta diversity per million T cells declined roughly linearly, significantly by approximately 41.

A second roughly 7 to 11 cycle PCR used barcoded and J-beta primers. TCRdb called the 5' RACE reads again in MiXCR, with one record for every CDR3 protein. The sample has about 1.4 million distinct CDR3 sequences; 59% are singletons. The chain uses TRBV29-1 and TRBJ1-5; the match to TRBD1 covers 7 bases. This receptor was taken from a man younger than 35 in good health. The specimen was blood. The CDR3 coding sequence is TGCAGCGTTGTAGGGGACAGTCAGCCCCAGCATTTT. It encodes CSVVGDSQPQHF.